This TCR beta chain was sequenced in a study of control samples from healthy donors and cancer patients. The CDR3 covers 14 residues. After removal of 9 bases from V and 3 bases from J, the junction contained 7 bases not matched to a gene. Per germline, CDR1 KGHDR and CDR2 SFDVKD. The method was immunoSEQ multiplex PCR; TCRdb's version includes in-frame clones alone and lacks a portion of them. Here the sample spans 90,000 to 150,000 clones, approximately 93% being singletons. The material sequenced was blood. The source of this sequence is a woman aged 18-29 years in good health. The chain is built from TRBV24-1 and TRBJ2-7; 10 bases match TRBD2. CDR3 in amino acids: CATLSGRPLYEQYF. The CDR3 coding sequence is TGTGCCACCCTTAGCGGGAGGCCACTCTACGAGCAGTACTTC.